These 10 T cell receptor beta chains came from one sample sequenced in a study of blood T cells in healthy people across ages. The second PCR ran roughly 7 to 11 cycles with a sample-barcoded 5' primer and J-beta primers. A single record per CDR3 protein comes from TCRdb applying MiXCR to the 5' RACE reads. The table shows 700,000 to 950,000 distinct CDR3 sequences, with approximately 39% occurring only once. The sample comprised blood. The receptors come from an older woman in good health.

About this clonotype itself: At one boundary the junction diverges from the germline segment, which might be a read error. The rearrangement links TRBV7-3 to TRBJ2-1; D may be TRBD1 or TRBD2 (5 bases each). The germline CDR1 and CDR2 sequences are SGHTA and FQGTGA. This CDR3 is built from 15 residues. The DNA of the CDR3 is TGTGCCAGCAGCATCTCCGGGACGCCCTACAATGAGCGGTTCTTC. Amino acid sequence: CASSISGTPYNERFF.

Concerning this clonotype: A much larger clone lies a single base off, so this may be a read error. This chain connects TRBV20-1 to TRBJ2-6, with 7 positions matching TRBD2. Trimming took 0 bases from V and 1 from J; bases not matched to a gene: 0. Germline assignment: CDR1 DFQATT and CDR2 SNEGSKA (reference sequence). The CDR3 contains 15 residues. The DNA of the CDR3 is TGCAGTGCTAGAGAGGGGGGGTCTGGGGCCAACGTCCTGACTTTC. Amino acid sequence: CSAREGGSGANVLTF.

V and J are TRBV6-1 and TRBJ2-7, with D uncertain. Per germline, CDR1 MNHNS and CDR2 SASEGT. This CDR3 has 12 amino acids. Trimming cost V 2 bases and J 7 bases, with 9 bases left between them. In DNA, the CDR3 is TGTGCCAGCAGTGAAAATGGGTATGAGCAGTACTTC. Its protein is CASSENGYEQYF.

This rearrangement joins TRBV21-1 to TRBJ2-1. TRBV21-1 is listed as a pseudogene. The CDR3 sequence is 14 residues long. The CDR3 loop reads CASSIRTPSNEQFF. Written as DNA, the CDR3 is TGTGCCAGCAGCATCCGGACCCCATCCAATGAGCAGTTCTTC.

J is TRBJ2-5 and V is TRBV5-1; 11 bases map to TRBD2. Germline lookup yields CDR1 SGHRS and CDR2 YFSETQ. V dropped 7 bases and J dropped 3; count of bases not matched to a gene: 14. CDR3 length: 17 residues. CDR3 DNA sequence: TGCGCCAGCCCTCGACGACTAGCGGGACTTGGGGAAGAGACCCAGTACTTC. It translates to CASPRRLAGLGEETQYF.

This clonotype was counted many times. The V call is TRBV10-2, the J call TRBJ2-7; TRBD2 matches 13 bases. V was clipped by 6 bases and J by 2 bases; unmatched bases: 7. The CDR3 sequence is 16 residues long. Per germline, CDR1 WSHSY and CDR2 SAAADI. The CDR3 sequence is CASSDTGTSGAYEQYF. Here the CDR3 DNA reads TGCGCCAGCAGCGATACTGGGACTAGCGGGGCCTACGAGCAGTACTTC.

The V gene is TRBV3-1, the J gene TRBJ2-5, with 8 bases lining up with TRBD2. The V and J ends lost 1 base and 1 base, in that order; junction bases with no gene match: 5. Germline lookup yields CDR1 LGHDT and CDR2 YNNKEL (reference sequence). This CDR3 has 16 residues. The chain's CDR3 is CASSQGAGASQETQYF. CDR3 nucleotide sequence: TGTGCCAGCAGCCAAGGAGCGGGGGCCTCCCAAGAGACCCAGTACTTC.

The chain uses TRBV20-1 and TRBJ1-1; D uncertain. The CDR3 runs to 11 residues. CDR1 and CDR2 (germline): DFQATT, SNEGSKA (reference sequence). V shed 3 bases and J shed 7 bases, with 9 bases lying between them. As DNA, the CDR3 is TGCAGTGCTAGGACCGACTATGAAGCTTTCTTT. Its translation: CSARTDYEAFF.

This clonotype was recorded a few times. V gene TRBV7-9 combines with J gene TRBJ1-5; tentative D call: TRBD1 (5 bases). CDR3 length: 16 residues. V lost 7 bases and J lost 1, with 17 bases in between. Germline V lookup: CDR1 SEHNR, CDR2 FQNEAQ (reference sequence). Here the CDR3 reads CASTLGGAGSNQPQHF. The CDR3 DNA sequence: TGTGCCAGCACCTTGGGGGGAGCAGGGAGCAATCAGCCCCAGCATTTT.

J is TRBJ2-1 and V is TRBV4-2; D is unresolved. The CDR3 is 16 amino acids. V lost 1 base to trimming and J lost 0 bases, with 10 bases between them. Looked up from germline, CDR1 is LGHNA and CDR2 is YNFKEQ. The DNA for the CDR3 is TGTGCCAGCAGCCAAGGTGATAGAGTCTCCTACAATGAGCAGTTCTTC. It is translated as CASSQGDRVSYNEQFF.